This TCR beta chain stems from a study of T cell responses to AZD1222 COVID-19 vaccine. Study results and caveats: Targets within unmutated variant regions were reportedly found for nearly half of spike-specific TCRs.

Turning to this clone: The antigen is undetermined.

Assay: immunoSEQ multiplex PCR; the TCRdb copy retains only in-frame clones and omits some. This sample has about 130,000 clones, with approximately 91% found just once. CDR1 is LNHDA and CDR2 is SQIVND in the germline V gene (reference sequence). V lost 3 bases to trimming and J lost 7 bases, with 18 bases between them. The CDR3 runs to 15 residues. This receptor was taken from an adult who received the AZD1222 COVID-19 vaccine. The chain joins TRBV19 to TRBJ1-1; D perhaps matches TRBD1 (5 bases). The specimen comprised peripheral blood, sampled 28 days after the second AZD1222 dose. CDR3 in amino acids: CASSIGWGSQNEAFF. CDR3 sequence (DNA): TGTGCCAGTAGTATTGGATGGGGGTCGCAAAATGAAGCTTTCTTT.